The present T cell receptor (beta chain) was sequenced within a study of beta chain features in type 1 diabetes. In the study overall: Comparable age, gender and cell yields were observed in patients relative to healthy donors. Study conclusions and caveats: cDNA sequencing could over-represent cells with high TCR expression. Patients and controls would share equally any PCR tilt toward shorter templates.

Germline V CDR1 and CDR2: ENHRY, SYGVKD. V lost 6 bases to trimming and J lost 7 bases; unmatched junction nucleotides: 6. CDR3 length: 13 residues. One heparinised draw, averaging around 0.12 L, was taken per donor. All of the isolated RNA was reverse transcribed, so expressed TCRB transcripts were sequenced. Assay: immunoSEQ multiplex PCR; the TCRdb copy retains only in-frame clones and omits some. The sample has 680,000 or so clones, roughly a sixth seen once. This clone appeared a few times. Its antigen is undetermined. This sequence originates from a young man in good health. Sample: naive CD4+ T cells from blood. The chain joins TRBV10-3 to TRBJ1-2; TRBD1 aligns across 9 bases. CDR3 coding DNA: TGTGCCATCAGCTCGGACAGGGGAAGTGGCTACACCTTC. Its translation is CAISSDRGSGYTF.